The next 2 T cell receptor beta chains were all read from a single sample in a study of OX40 agonist ivuxolimab in advanced cancers. Profiling relied on immunoSEQ multiplex PCR, and the TCRdb table lists in-frame clones only, not all of them. The sample lists 75,000 to 95,000 clones, approximately 89% seen once, with 0.22% in the top ten. This specimen consisted of CD4+ or CD8+ T cells sorted from blood, obtained in a trial of the OX40 agonist ivuxolimab. These receptors were obtained from an adult with an advanced solid tumor such as melanoma, head and neck, liver or kidney cancer.

The V call is TRBV18, the J call TRBJ2-2; TRBD1 agrees at 8 bases. CDR1 is KGHSH, CDR2 LQKENI, per germline. The CDR3 has 16 residues. Trimming cost V 5 bases and J 0 bases; bases outside gene matches: 5. In DNA, the CDR3 is TGTGCCAGCTCATCAGACAGGGGAGCGAACACCGGGGAGCTGTTTTTT. Translation: CASSSDRGANTGELFF.

This chain links TRBV9 with TRBJ1-6; no firm D call. Germline-derived CDR1 and CDR2 are SGDLS and YYNGEE. Trimming cost V 0 bases and J 0 bases, with 7 bases left between them. CDR3 length: 16 residues. The CDR3 protein is CASSVGISSYNSPLHF. The CDR3 DNA reads TGTGCCAGCAGCGTAGGGATTAGCTCCTATAATTCACCCCTCCACTTT.